This T cell receptor (beta chain) was recovered during a study of early T cells in non-severe SARS-CoV-2 infection. This clonotype was seen ten or more times. Via MiXCR, TCRdb re-called the 5' RACE reads, giving one row per CDR3 protein. The repertoire consists of tens of thousands of distinct CDR3 sequences, with 12% occurring once and the leading ten covering around 5.8%. The receptor was derived from an adult who was a healthcare worker with PCR-confirmed SARS-CoV-2 infection or an uninfected control (not recorded which). The sequenced sample was whole blood.

The CDR3 DNA follows: TGCAGCGTTGGGGCAGATAGCAATCAGCCCCAGCATTTT. Amino acids: CSVGADSNQPQHF. This chain links TRBV29-1 with TRBJ1-5; D is ambiguous. Germline values: CDR1 SQVTM, CDR2 ANQGSEA. The CDR3 runs 13 residues. V shed 4 bases and J shed 0 bases, with 7 bases lying between them.